The 9 T cell receptor beta chains below all came from one sample that was sequenced in a study of persistence of HIV-infected CD4 T cells. These TCRs are of unknown antigen specificity. An overlapping HIV-1 Gag peptide pool stimulated these cells at 1 ug/peptide/mL. CD40L/CD69 double-negative CD45RO-high memory CD4+ T cells were collected. The libraries were made with immunoSEQ version 4 in survey mode. Sequencing used immunoSEQ multiplex PCR; TCRdb keeps in-frame clones, though not all of them. This sample yields over 30,000 clones, of which around 83% are seen a single time; roughly 0.97% belongs to the top ten. Sequenced material: cultured CD4+ T cells from PBMCs, taken from a patient who received antiretroviral therapy. These receptors came from an adult with HIV. The donor label of this sample is uncertain.

In this sample, this clone turned up a few times. The V call is TRBV20-1, the J call TRBJ1-2; tentatively, D is TRBD1 (6 bases). CDR3 size: 11 residues. Deletions cut 6 bases from V and 8 bases from J, with 13 bases between. From germline, CDR1 is DFQATT and CDR2 SNEGSKA (reference sequence). The CDR3 DNA reads as TGCAGTGCGTTCAGGGGCGACGGCTACACCTTC. Translated, it gives CSAFRGDGYTF.

V is TRBV9 and J is TRBJ2-2; D call uncertain. Germline V gene sequence: CDR1 SGDLS, CDR2 YYNGEE. V lost 1 base, J lost 6 bases, and 10 bases lay in between. This CDR3 is built from 14 residues. CDR3 in DNA: TGTGCCAGCAGCGTACAACCCTCGGCCGGGGAGCTGTTTTTT. Encoded protein: CASSVQPSAGELFF.

V usage is TRBV19 and J usage is TRBJ1-5; 7 bases line up with TRBD1. V shed 10 bases, J shed 9 bases, and the junction held 18 bases outside the gene matches. This CDR3 has 15 residues. Germline CDR1 LNHDA, CDR2 SQIVND (reference sequence). This chain's CDR3 is CATTSPKTGTWPQHF. The CDR3 nucleotides read TGTGCCACCACTTCCCCTAAGACAGGGACCTGGCCCCAGCATTTT.

This clone was seen once. This chain joins TRBV3-1 (or the pseudogene TRBV3-2) and TRBJ2-2, with no clear D. Germline CDR1 is LGHDT and CDR2 is YNNKEL (reference sequence). CDR3 length: 15 residues. Trimming removed 4 bases at V and 1 base at J, with 10 bases between. The CDR3 nucleotides are TGTGCCAGCAGCCCGGGTGACGGGAACACCGGGGAGCTGTTTTTT. Translating it yields CASSPGDGNTGELFF.

V is TRBV5-1 and J is TRBJ2-5; 9 nucleotides line up with TRBD2. Germline trimming cut 0 bases from V and 1 base from J; bases unmatched to any gene: 10. Germline CDR1 and CDR2: SGHRS and YFSETQ. The CDR3 spans 18 residues. The chain's CDR3 is CASSLESGGIKLQETQYF. CDR3 DNA: TGCGCCAGCAGCTTGGAGAGCGGGGGGATAAAGCTCCAAGAGACCCAGTACTTC.

The rearrangement joins TRBV6-2 or TRBV6-3 to TRBJ2-6, with TRBD2 matching over 8 bases. CDR3 length: 18 amino acids. Germline V lookup: CDR1 MNHEY, CDR2 SVGEGT. The trim removed 0 bases at V and 5 bases at J, leaving 9 bases unmatched. The CDR3 DNA reads as TGTGCCAGCAGTTACTCGTCCGGGGGGGGTTTTAGGGCCAACGTCCTGACTTTC. Translation: CASSYSSGGGFRANVLTF.

This clone was recorded a few times. The chain is built from TRBV7-3 and TRBJ1-1; D not resolved. The germline CDR1 and CDR2 sequences are SGHTA and FQGTGA. V lost 5 bases, J lost 0 bases, and 7 bases lay in between. The CDR3 spans 13 residues. CDR3 in amino acids: CASSRRMNTEAFF. DNA of the CDR3: TGTGCCAGCAGCCGAAGGATGAACACTGAAGCTTTCTTT.

Concerning this clone: Germline is not matched at one junction end, which may reflect a read error. CDR3 region: CASSLAFGASSLF. CDR3 sequence (DNA): TGTGCCAGCAGTTTAGCGTTTGGGGCTAGCTCGCTCTTC. This rearrangement joins TRBV28 to TRBJ2-1; TRBD1 or TRBD2 may be the D gene (5 bases each). The CDR3 has 13 amino acids. Germline values: CDR1 MDHEN, CDR2 SYDVKM.

The rearrangement uses TRBV6-5 and TRBJ2-2; maybe TRBD2 (6 bases). Trimming pared 6 bases from V and 3 bases from J, leaving 8 bases between. Germline CDR1 is MNHEY and CDR2 is SVGAGI. CDR3 length: 13 amino acids. In DNA form, the CDR3 reads TGTGCCAGCAGCGGGGGTGACACCGGGGAGCTGTTTTTT. This translates into CASSGGDTGELFF.